This record concerns one T cell receptor beta chain sequence. Its antigen is not identified. Germline CDR1 reads LNHDA; CDR2 reads SQIVND (reference sequence). The V gene lost 7 bases and the J gene lost 7 bases, with 10 bases spanning the gap. The CDR3 totals 11 residues. This sample is part of a study of shared clonotypes between healthy human individuals. Whole-study context: A donor's plate count was three for CD4 naive and three for CD4 memory; CD8 naive had two and CD8 memory one.

Findings and limits, study-wide: Donors were few, which limited the genetic and exposure-history diversity represented. Clonotypes shared by all four donors outscored non-shared clonotypes in generation probability.

Sorted-subset replicate PCRs used roughly 210 ng of genomic DNA. This amount corresponded to 33,000 or so T cell genomes. Here immunoSEQ multiplex PCR was the method, and the copy in TCRdb shows in-frame clones only, minus some. The data hold 850,000 to 1,200,000 clones, with about 76% observed a single time. Sequencing was carried out using memory CD4+ T cells sorted from blood. Subset of the sample: CD45RA-negative fraction. The gene calls are TRBV19 and TRBJ1-2, with D perhaps matching TRBD1 (5 bases). This receptor was taken from a man aged 18 to 35 in good health. CDR3 protein: CASNAGLGYTF. In nucleotides, the CDR3 is TGTGCCAGTAATGCGGGGCTTGGCTACACCTTC.